The present T cell receptor (beta chain) was sequenced within a study of blood T cell repertoires in COVID-19 (TCRdb year 2020). As for the study more broadly: The collaborator samples originated in the United States, Italy and Spain and spanned the acute and convalescent phases of COVID-19. Samples came from the ongoing ImmuneRACE study (first 160 participants) plus 1,254 subjects from 6 global collaborators. Where available, HLA class I and class II types were obtained from metadata supplied by the sample provider rather than from assay-based typing. The repertoires were released in a freely available public database intended as a resource for research on the immune response to SARS-CoV-2. The prospective study material was composed of cDNA or gDNA derived from T cells, B-cell-depleted T cells, or PBMCs. Nearly every sample came with metadata listing a de-identified subject ID, COVID-19 status, age in years and sex. The dataset comprised deeply sampled blood TCRbeta repertoires from subjects exposed to, actively infected with, or recovered from COVID-19.

The CDR3 covers 14 residues, taking in both the cysteine and the phenylalanine. The only DNA kept is the CDR3, 42 bases in frame from the first base. V is pared back by 3 bases and J by 0 bases, with 7 bases lying between the germline termini. CDR1 SEHNR and CDR2 FQNEAQ were looked up in the germline V gene (reference sequence). One collaborating source in Seattle enrolled patients while the patients were actively infected and followed the patients over time throughout the course of disease. Collaborating institutions collected whole blood in K2EDTA tubes following their own protocols. Collaborator samples were shipped for TCRbeta analysis as frozen whole blood, isolated PBMCs, or DNA extracted from either sample type. Overall study outcomes, separate from this receptor: How much clinical and demographic metadata was included differed by source and by participant, and the metadata was provided uncurated.

TCRbeta CDR3 regions were amplified from genomic DNA using the immunoSEQ Assay, a bias-controlled multiplex PCR. The authors processed their data as follows. The number of nucleated cells in each sample was estimated by amplification of reference gene primers within the assay. To quantify the absolute abundance of each unique TCRbeta CDR3 rearrangement, sequence reads were collapsed and filtered. For each sample, productive Simpson clonality was calculated as the square root of Simpson's diversity index across productive rearrangements. Sourced from immuneACCESS, this table was stored by TCRdb with only in-frame sequences that have V and J called. A share of the clones is absent; for the studies checked, an unresolved V gene accounts for under half, and the remainder has no known explanation. V and J calls and clone size come straight from that table; D and trimming were deduced from the DNA. This sample gives some 70,000 clones in total; roughly 71% of them show up just once. The ten largest account for approximately 15% of the sample.

On this clone: This receptor's antigen is unknown. No much larger clone exists at a distance of one base, and base qualities are not known. Different DNA sequences within this sample yield the same CDR3.

The chain employs TRBV7-9 and TRBJ2-3; TRBD2 might be the D gene, on 6 matching bases. The sample comprised peripheral blood. The receptor was derived from a man aged 55 to 70 with COVID-19, enrolled during active disease. At the DNA level, the sequence is TGTGCCAGCAGCTTGGAGGGGAGCACAGATACGCAGTATTTT. Its coded protein is CASSLEGSTDTQYF. The CDR3, completed at both ends by the reference TRBV7-9 and TRBJ2-3 genes, gives the full variable domain DTGVSQNPRHKITKRGQNVTFRCDPISEHNRLYWYRQTLGQGPEFLTYFQNEAQLEKSRLLSDRFSAERPKGSFSTLEIQRTEQGDSAMYLCASSLEGSTDTQYFGPGTRLTVL.